Listed below are T cell receptor beta chains from one sample, sequenced in a study of blood T cell repertoires in COVID-19. Assay: immunoSEQ multiplex PCR; the TCRdb copy retains only in-frame clones and omits some. The data show some 38,000 clones, around 80% seen once. The sequencing sample was made of peripheral blood. These TCRs come from a man between 65 and 85 years old with acute or convalescent COVID-19. The CDR3 runs from the conserved cysteine through the conserved F or W. D genes are given only for firm matches. Rows may omit the clone size; those that give it use once, few, many or a size class.

D gene | clone size | J gene | V gene | CDR3 protein | CDR3 DNA
- | - | TRBJ2-7 | TRBV5-5 | CASSPGTQTYEQYF | TGTGCCAGCAGCCCTGGGACTCAAACCTACGAGCAGTACTTC
TRBD1 | - | TRBJ1-1 | TRBV9 | CASSGPKDRPFGGSEAFF | TGTGCCAGCAGCGGGCCGAAGGACAGGCCGTTTGGGGGTTCTGAAGCTTTCTTT
- | - | TRBJ1-5 | TRBV30 | CAWSLEGGNQPQHF | TGTGCCTGGAGTCTAGAGGGGGGCAATCAGCCCCAGCATTTT
- | - | TRBJ1-3 | TRBV14 | CASSLTAGGNTIYF | TGTGCCAGCAGCCTGACGGCGGGAGGAAACACCATATATTTT
TRBD2 | - | TRBJ2-4 | TRBV15 | CATSRAGGGVKNIQYF | TGTGCCACCAGCAGAGCGGGGGGAGGGGTCAAAAACATTCAGTACTTC
- | - | TRBJ1-6 | TRBV18 | CASSPSPQGLGSPLHF | TGTGCCAGCTCACCATCTCCACAGGGCTTAGGGTCACCCCTCCACTTT
- | - | TRBJ1-5 | TRBV23-1 | CANPVPGNQPQHF | TGCGCCAACCCGGTTCCGGGGAATCAGCCCCAGCATTTT
TRBD1 | - | TRBJ2-7 | TRBV10-2 | CATRDRSREQYF | TGCGCCACCCGGGACAGGAGTCGCGAGCAGTACTTC
- | - | TRBJ2-2 | TRBV4-3 | CASKGERGAPGELFF | TGCGCCAGTAAGGGGGAACGAGGGGCCCCCGGGGAGCTGTTTTTT
- | - | TRBJ1-5 | TRBV7-9 | CASSLDIGSRDQPQHF | TGTGCCAGCAGCCTTGACATAGGATCCCGCGATCAGCCCCAGCATTTT
- | - | TRBJ1-5 | TRBV7-6 | CASSLAGGVYSNQPQHF | TGTGCCAGCAGCTTAGCCGGCGGAGTCTATAGCAATCAGCCCCAGCATTTT
TRBD2 | - | TRBJ2-1 | TRBV4-3 | CASSQLGAGRGEQFF | TGCGCCAGCAGCCAATTAGGAGCGGGGCGAGGGGAGCAGTTCTTC
TRBD1 | - | TRBJ1-3 | TRBV5-6 | CASSRTDRGSGNTIYF | TGTGCCAGCAGCAGGACCGACAGGGGCTCTGGAAACACCATATATTTT
- | - | TRBJ1-5 | TRBV28 | CASSLQGFGRTSNQPQHF | TGTGCCAGCAGTTTACAAGGCTTCGGGAGGACTAGCAATCAGCCCCAGCATTTT
- | - | TRBJ2-5 | TRBV19 | CASSIKEGRVTQYF | TGTGCCAGTAGTATTAAGGAGGGGCGGGTGACCCAGTACTTC
TRBD1 | - | TRBJ1-1 | TRBV27 | CATLRGQGQLASEAFF | TGTGCCACCCTTCGGGGACAGGGACAACTTGCGTCTGAAGCTTTCTTT
TRBD2 | few | TRBJ2-7 | TRBV28 | CASSTQGWASGGIYEQYF | TGTGCCAGCAGTACTCAGGGATGGGCTAGCGGGGGAATCTACGAGCAGTACTTC
TRBD2 | - | TRBJ2-5 | TRBV5-1 | CASRPSGRTETQYF | TGCGCCAGCCGACCTAGCGGGAGAACGGAGACCCAGTACTTC
- | once | TRBJ2-1 | TRBV4-3 | CASSQDRAGRTFNEQFF | TGCGCCAGCAGCCAAGATCGCGCGGGACGAACTTTCAATGAGCAGTTCTTC
- | - | TRBJ2-7 | TRBV6-2/TRBV6-3 | CASSAHLLQGGEQYF | TGTGCCAGCAGTGCTCACTTATTACAGGGCGGCGAGCAGTACTTC
- | - | TRBJ1-2 | TRBV7-2 | CASSLARGYTF | TGTGCCAGCAGCTTAGCGCGGGGCTACACCTTC
- | once | TRBJ1-1 | TRBV4-3 | CASSQELNRATEAFF | TGCGCCAGCAGCCAAGAACTTAACAGGGCCACTGAAGCTTTCTTT
- | once | TRBJ1-1 | TRBV15 | CATSGQTGNTEAFF | TGTGCCACCAGCGGCCAGACAGGGAACACTGAAGCTTTCTTT
TRBD1 | - | TRBJ1-2 | TRBV18 | CASSSSLQGNNYGYTF | TGTGCCAGCTCATCCTCCCTACAGGGGAACAACTATGGCTACACCTTC
TRBD2 | - | TRBJ2-1 | TRBV6-2/TRBV6-3 | CASSYRGAYNEQFF | TGTGCCAGCAGTTATCGGGGGGCCTACAATGAGCAGTTCTTC
- | - | TRBJ1-5 | TRBV21-1 | CASSSQGPSNQPQHF | TGTGCCAGCAGCTCACAGGGGCCAAGCAATCAGCCCCAGCATTTT
- | once | TRBJ1-1 | TRBV7-9 | CASSLVALMNTEAFF | TGTGCCAGCAGCTTAGTTGCACTGATGAACACTGAAGCTTTCTTT
- | - | TRBJ2-1 | TRBV6-1 | CASSGGHAGLIPKIEQFF | TGTGCCAGCAGTGGGGGCCATGCGGGACTCATCCCGAAAATTGAGCAGTTCTTC
TRBD2 | - | TRBJ2-1 | TRBV5-1 | CASSFQREVYNEQFF | TGCGCCAGCAGCTTCCAGCGGGAGGTATACAATGAGCAGTTCTTC
- | - | TRBJ2-1 | TRBV5-1 | CASSLGGSSYNEQFF | TGCGCCAGCAGCTTGGGTGGGAGCTCCTACAATGAGCAGTTCTTC
- | - | TRBJ2-7 | TRBV7-8 | CASSLEAGSYEQYF | TGTGCCAGCAGCTTAGAGGCAGGCTCCTACGAGCAGTACTTC
- | few | TRBJ1-5 | TRBV19 | CASSMGGYNQPQHF | TGTGCCAGTAGCATGGGGGGGTACAATCAGCCCCAGCATTTT
TRBD1 | - | TRBJ1-5 | TRBV27 | CASSLDRGRFQPQHF | TGTGCCAGCAGTCTCGACAGGGGGCGATTTCAGCCCCAGCATTTT
- | - | TRBJ1-6 | TRBV28 | CASSPAERGGDF | TGTGCCAGCAGTCCCGCCGAGAGAGGGGGTGACTTT
- | - | TRBJ1-5 | TRBV7-9 | CASSSQGWQPQHF | TGTGCCAGCAGCTCCCAGGGGTGGCAGCCCCAGCATTTT
TRBD1 | few | TRBJ2-7 | TRBV14 | CASSTGGEQYF | TGTGCCAGCAGCACAGGGGGCGAGCAGTACTTC
TRBD1 | once | TRBJ1-5 | TRBV6-5 | CASRVRQGHQPQHF | TGTGCCAGCAGGGTTCGACAGGGACATCAGCCCCAGCATTTT
- | - | TRBJ2-5 | TRBV19 | CASTNNPRRGQETQYF | TGTGCCAGTACCAACAATCCCCGGAGAGGCCAAGAGACCCAGTACTTC
- | - | TRBJ2-7 | TRBV28 | CASRGDIKQYF | TGTGCCAGCAGGGGGGACATCAAGCAGTACTTC
TRBD1 | - | TRBJ1-5 | TRBV6-2/TRBV6-3 | CASSGLWGQYNQPQHF | TGTGCCAGCAGTGGACTTTGGGGACAGTACAATCAGCCCCAGCATTTT
TRBD2 | - | TRBJ2-7 | TRBV24-1 | CATSDSGTSGSYEQYF | TGTGCCACCAGTGATTCCGGGACTAGCGGGAGCTACGAGCAGTACTTC
TRBD1 | once | TRBJ2-5 | TRBV2 | CASNLDRRETQYF | TGTGCCAGCAACCTGGACAGGAGAGAGACCCAGTACTTC
TRBD1 | - | TRBJ2-6 | TRBV5-1 | CASRNSPGQGSSGANVLTF | TGCGCCAGCAGAAACTCACCGGGACAGGGAAGCTCTGGGGCCAACGTCCTGACTTTC
- | - | TRBJ1-1 | TRBV6-1 | CASSEFVVMNTEAFF | TGTGCCAGCAGTGAATTTGTAGTGATGAACACTGAAGCTTTCTTT
- | - | TRBJ1-6 | TRBV10-1 | CASSAGVNSPLHF | TGCGCCAGCAGTGCGGGGGTTAATTCACCCCTCCACTTT
- | - | TRBJ1-1 | TRBV21-1 | CASSTRGTEENTEAFF | TGTGCCAGCAGCACCCGGGGGACAGAAGAGAACACTGAAGCTTTCTTT
- | - | TRBJ1-1 | TRBV12-3/TRBV12-4 | CASRQTGRAEAFF | TGTGCCAGCAGACAAACAGGGAGGGCTGAAGCTTTCTTT
- | few | TRBJ1-1 | TRBV11-2 | CASSSRGGRGKDTEAFF | TGTGCCAGCAGCTCCCGGGGGGGTCGGGGAAAAGACACTGAAGCTTTCTTT
- | once | TRBJ1-5 | TRBV6-6 | CASRYTAGHSNQPQHF | TGTGCCAGCAGATATACGGCGGGCCATAGCAATCAGCCCCAGCATTTT
- | - | TRBJ1-1 | TRBV7-2 | CASSLGENTEAFF | TGTGCCAGCAGCTTAGGCGAGAACACTGAAGCTTTCTTT
- | - | TRBJ1-1 | TRBV7-2 | CASTAGVGEAFF | TGTGCCAGCACCGCAGGCGTCGGTGAAGCTTTCTTT
- | - | TRBJ1-3 | TRBV19 | CASSVARGNTIYF | TGTGCCAGTAGTGTTGCCAGGGGAAACACCATATATTTT
- | - | TRBJ1-5 | TRBV7-2 | CASSLAQGMNQPQHF | TGTGCCAGCAGCTTAGCGCAGGGTATGAATCAGCCCCAGCATTTT
- | - | TRBJ1-2 | TRBV4-3 | CASSQEFGRHGYTF | TGCGCCAGCAGCCAAGAGTTTGGGAGGCATGGCTACACCTTC
TRBD1 | - | TRBJ1-6 | TRBV9 | CASSLQGARSPLHF | TGTGCCAGCAGCTTACAGGGGGCTCGTTCACCCCTCCACTTT